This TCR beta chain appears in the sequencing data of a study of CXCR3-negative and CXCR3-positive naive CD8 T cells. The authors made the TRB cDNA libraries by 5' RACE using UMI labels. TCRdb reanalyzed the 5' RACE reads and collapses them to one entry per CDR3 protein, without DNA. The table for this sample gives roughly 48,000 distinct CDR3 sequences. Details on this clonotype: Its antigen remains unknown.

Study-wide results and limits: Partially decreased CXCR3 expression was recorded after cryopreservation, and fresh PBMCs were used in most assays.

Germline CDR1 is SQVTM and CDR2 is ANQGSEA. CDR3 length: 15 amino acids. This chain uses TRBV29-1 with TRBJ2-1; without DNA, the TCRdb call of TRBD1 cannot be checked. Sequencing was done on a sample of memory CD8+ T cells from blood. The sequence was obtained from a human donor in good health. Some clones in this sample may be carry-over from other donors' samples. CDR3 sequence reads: CSVERRGRGANEQFF.